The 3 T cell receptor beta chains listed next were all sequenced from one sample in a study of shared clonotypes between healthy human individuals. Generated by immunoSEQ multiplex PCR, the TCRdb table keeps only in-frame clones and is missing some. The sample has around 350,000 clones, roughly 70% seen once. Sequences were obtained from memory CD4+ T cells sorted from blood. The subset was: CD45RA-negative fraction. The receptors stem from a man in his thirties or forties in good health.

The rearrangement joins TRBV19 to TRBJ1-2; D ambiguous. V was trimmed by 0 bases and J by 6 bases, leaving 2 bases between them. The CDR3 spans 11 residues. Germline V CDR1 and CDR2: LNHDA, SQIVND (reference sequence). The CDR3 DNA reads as TGTGCCAGTAGTATAGATCATGGCTACACCTTC. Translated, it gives CASSIDHGYTF. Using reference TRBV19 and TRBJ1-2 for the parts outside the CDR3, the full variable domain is DGGITQSPKYLFRKEGQNVTLSCEQNLNHDAMYWYRQDPGQGLRLIYYSQIVNDFQKGDIAEGYSVSREKKESFPLTVTSAQKNPTAFYLCASSIDHGYTFGSGTRLTVV.

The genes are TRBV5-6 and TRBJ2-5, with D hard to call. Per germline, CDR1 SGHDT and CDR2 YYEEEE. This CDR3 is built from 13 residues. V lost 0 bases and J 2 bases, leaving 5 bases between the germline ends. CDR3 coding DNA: TGTGCCAGCAGCTTGGGCTTACAAGAGACCCAGTACTTC. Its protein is CASSLGLQETQYF.

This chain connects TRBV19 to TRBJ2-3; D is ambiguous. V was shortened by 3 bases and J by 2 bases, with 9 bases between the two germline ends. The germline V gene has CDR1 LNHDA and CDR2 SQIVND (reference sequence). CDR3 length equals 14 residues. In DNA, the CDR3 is TGTGCCAGTAGTATCGGCTCTGACACAGATACGCAGTATTTT. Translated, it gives CASSIGSDTDTQYF.